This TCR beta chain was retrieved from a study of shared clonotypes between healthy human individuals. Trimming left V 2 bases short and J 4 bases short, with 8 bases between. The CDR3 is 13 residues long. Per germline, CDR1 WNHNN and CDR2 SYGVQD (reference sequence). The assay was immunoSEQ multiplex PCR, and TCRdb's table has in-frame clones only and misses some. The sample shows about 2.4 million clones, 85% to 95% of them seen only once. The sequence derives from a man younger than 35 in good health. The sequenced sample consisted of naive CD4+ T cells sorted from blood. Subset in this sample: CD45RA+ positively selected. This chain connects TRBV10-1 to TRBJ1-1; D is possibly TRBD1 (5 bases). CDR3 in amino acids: CASSEGGSTEAFF. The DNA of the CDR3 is TGCGCCAGCAGTGAGGGGGGTAGCACTGAAGCTTTCTTT.